Detailed here is one T cell receptor (beta chain). The antigen is unknown. The sample originates from a study of T cell responses to AZD1222 COVID-19 vaccine. Study-wide findings and caveats: Unmutated variant regions are reportedly targeted by nearly half of spike-specific TCRs. Without day 14 samples, only post-peak T cell repertoires were studied. White British ancestry dominated among donors, who included more females, and clonal diversity was possibly underestimated. Two doses of AZD1222 preceded a rise in Spike-specific TCR breadth and depth.

Germline CDR1 is MGHRA and CDR2 is YSYEKL. CDR3 length equals 15 residues. V was pared by 3 bases and J by 7 bases, with 15 bases between. The method was immunoSEQ multiplex PCR; TCRdb's version includes in-frame clones alone and lacks a portion of them. The sample holds just under 150,000 clones, roughly 88% seen once. The specimen comprised peripheral blood, sampled 28 days after the second dose of the MenACWY control vaccine. This chain links TRBV4-1 with TRBJ1-4; tentative D call: TRBD1 (5 bases). The receptor comes from an adult who received the MenACWY meningococcal vaccine as a control. The CDR3 loop reads CASSQVGAPSEKLFF. The CDR3 DNA is TGCGCCAGCAGCCAGGTAGGGGCGCCGAGTGAAAAACTGTTTTTT.